A single sample is the source of the 12 T cell receptor beta chains below, sequenced in a study of T cells in Graves' hyperthyroidism and ophthalmopathy. What was amplified from RNA transcripts were TCR beta CDR3 regions. The primer set for the first-round RT-PCR of the TCR CDR3 was HTBI. MiXCR, applied by TCRdb to the multiplex PCR reads, yields one record per CDR3 protein. The sample includes around 250,000 distinct CDR3 sequences, around 24% of them seen just once. The sample taken for sequencing was blood. The origin of the receptors is a middle-aged woman with Graves' ophthalmopathy.

In this sample, this clonotype turned up many times. The J gene is TRBJ2-7, the V gene TRBV4-1; D perhaps matches TRBD2 (5 bases). The V gene's germline CDR1 is MGHRA and CDR2 YSYEKL. The CDR3 runs to 15 residues. V was pared by 0 bases and J by 3 bases, with 12 bases between. CDR3 DNA: TGCGCCAGCAGCCAAGAAGACGAGGGAGTCTACGAGCAGTACTTC. Its translation is CASSQEDEGVYEQYF.

This clonotype has ten or more counts. J is TRBJ1-2 and V is TRBV6-5; D possibly corresponds to TRBD1 (6 bases). Germline CDR1 and CDR2: MNHEY and SVGAGI. There are 16 residues in the CDR3. Trimming shortened V by 2 bases and J by 8 bases, and 21 bases separated the two germline ends. CDR3: CASSYLIPFQGTGYTF. For the CDR3, the DNA is TGTGCCAGCAGTTACCTCATACCTTTCCAGGGGACGGGCTACACCTTC.

Ten or more counts support this clonotype. The J gene is TRBJ2-7, the V gene TRBV2; 7 bases fit TRBD2. The CDR3 extends over 13 amino acids. V dropped 6 bases and J dropped 6; count of bases not matched to a gene: 8. Germline CDR1 and CDR2: SNHLY and FYNNEI. Here the CDR3 reads CASRRAGEGEQYF. The CDR3 nucleotides are TGTGCCAGCAGGAGGGCGGGAGAGGGCGAGCAGTACTTC.

This clonotype was seen more than once but under ten times. This chain uses TRBV12-3 or TRBV12-4 with TRBJ2-5; D remains ambiguous. The length of the CDR3 is 13 residues. V was shortened by 3 bases and J by 5 bases, with 10 bases between the two germline ends. The DNA of the CDR3 is TGTGCCAGCAGTTTTTTTGGTGATGAGACCCAGTACTTC. Its protein product is CASSFFGDETQYF.

This clonotype has a count of ten or more. DNA for the CDR3: TGTGCCAGCAGTGTCGACCGACGGCCGGAACCTGCCTACGAGCAGTACTTC. Encoded protein: CASSVDRRPEPAYEQYF. The chain recombines TRBV27 with TRBJ2-7; D remains ambiguous. This CDR3 is built from 17 residues. The V and J ends lost 5 bases and 2 bases respectively, with 22 bases between them. Germline CDR1 reads MNHEY; CDR2 reads SMNVEV (reference sequence).

At least ten counts were recorded for this clonotype. CDR3 sequence reads: CASSVQGSTGELFF. In DNA, the CDR3 is TGTGCCAGTAGTGTACAGGGAAGCACCGGGGAGCTGTTTTTT. This chain links TRBV19 with TRBJ2-2, with D tentatively TRBD1 (6 bases). Per the germline V gene, CDR1 is LNHDA and CDR2 is SQIVND (reference sequence). With 5 bases removed from V and 4 bases from J, the gap between germline ends came to 11 bases. This CDR3 comprises 14 residues.

This clonotype has only a few counts. This sequence joins TRBV11-2 and TRBJ2-5, with TRBD2 matching 7 bases. Germline V gene sequence: CDR1 SGHAT, CDR2 FQNNGV. The CDR3 runs to 12 residues. Trimming cost V 6 bases and J 5 bases; bases outside gene matches: 3. CDR3 loop: CASRAGVETQYF. Written as DNA, the CDR3 is TGTGCCAGCAGGGCGGGGGTGGAGACCCAGTACTTC.

This chain connects TRBV6-5 to TRBJ1-2; D is unclear. CDR1 and CDR2 from the germline V gene are MNHEY and SVGAGI. CDR3 length equals 15 residues. The germline V and J ends were trimmed by 4 bases and 1 base, with 13 bases remaining between them. This CDR3 reads CASSFSFGGNYGYTF. The CDR3 DNA reads as TGTGCCAGCAGTTTCAGTTTCGGCGGTAACTATGGCTACACCTTC.

This clonotype was seen at least ten times. The chain uses TRBV4-2 and TRBJ1-3; D is uncertain. The germline V gene has CDR1 LGHNA and CDR2 YNFKEQ. This CDR3 spans 14 amino acids. Trimming pared 5 bases from V and 1 base from J, leaving 9 bases between. CDR3 loop: CASSAVVSGNTIYF. The CDR3 DNA reads TGTGCCAGCAGCGCAGTCGTATCTGGAAACACCATATATTTT.

This rearrangement joins TRBV28 to TRBJ1-1; tentative D call: TRBD1 (5 bases). Germline-derived CDR1 and CDR2 are MDHEN and SYDVKM. V was shortened by 10 bases and J by 4 bases, with 13 bases between the two germline ends. This CDR3 has 12 residues. DNA for the CDR3: TGTGCCACGGACCCAGGGTTCACTGAAGCTTTCTTT. This gives the protein CATDPGFTEAFF.

J is TRBJ1-6 and V is TRBV6-5, with a tentative D call TRBD1 (5 bases). CDR1 is MNHEY, CDR2 SVGAGI, per germline. With 2 bases removed from V and 7 bases from J, the gap between germline ends came to 9 bases. This CDR3 contains 14 residues. The CDR3 nucleotides read TGTGCCAGCAGTTACGGGACGGAGAATTCACCCCTCCACTTT. This gives the protein CASSYGTENSPLHF.

The V and J genes are TRBV18 and TRBJ2-7, with 8 nucleotides matching TRBD1. Trimming cost V 5 bases and J 3 bases; bases outside gene matches: 6. The CDR3 is 14 residues long. The germline CDR1 and CDR2 sequences are KGHSH and LQKENI. This CDR3 is CASSRTGLIYEQYF. CDR3 DNA sequence: TGTGCCAGCTCAAGGACAGGGCTAATCTACGAGCAGTACTTC.